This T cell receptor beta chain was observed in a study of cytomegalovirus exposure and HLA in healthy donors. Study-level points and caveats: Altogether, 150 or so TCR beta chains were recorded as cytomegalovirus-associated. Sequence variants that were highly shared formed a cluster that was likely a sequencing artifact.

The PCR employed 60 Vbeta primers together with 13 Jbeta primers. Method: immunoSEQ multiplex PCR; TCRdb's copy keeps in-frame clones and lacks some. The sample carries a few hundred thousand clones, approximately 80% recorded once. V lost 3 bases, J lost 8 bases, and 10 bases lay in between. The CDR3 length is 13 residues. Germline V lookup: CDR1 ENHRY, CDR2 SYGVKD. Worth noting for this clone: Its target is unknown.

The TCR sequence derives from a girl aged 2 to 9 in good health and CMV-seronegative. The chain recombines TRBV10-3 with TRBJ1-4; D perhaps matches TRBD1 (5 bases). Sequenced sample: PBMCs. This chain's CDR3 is CAISDRVGEKLFF. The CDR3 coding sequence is TGTGCCATCAGTGACAGGGTAGGGGAAAAACTGTTTTTT.